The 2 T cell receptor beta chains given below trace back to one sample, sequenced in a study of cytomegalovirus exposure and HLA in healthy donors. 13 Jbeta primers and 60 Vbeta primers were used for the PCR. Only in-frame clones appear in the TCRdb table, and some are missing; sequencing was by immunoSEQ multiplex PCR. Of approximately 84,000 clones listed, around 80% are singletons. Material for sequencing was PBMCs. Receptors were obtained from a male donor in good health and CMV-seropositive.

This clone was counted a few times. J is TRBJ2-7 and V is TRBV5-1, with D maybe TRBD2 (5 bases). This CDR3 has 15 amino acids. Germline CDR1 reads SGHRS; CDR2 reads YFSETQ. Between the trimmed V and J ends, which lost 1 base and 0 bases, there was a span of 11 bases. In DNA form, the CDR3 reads TGCGCCAGCAGCTTGAATCCGGGGAGCTCCTACGAGCAGTACTTC. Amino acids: CASSLNPGSSYEQYF.

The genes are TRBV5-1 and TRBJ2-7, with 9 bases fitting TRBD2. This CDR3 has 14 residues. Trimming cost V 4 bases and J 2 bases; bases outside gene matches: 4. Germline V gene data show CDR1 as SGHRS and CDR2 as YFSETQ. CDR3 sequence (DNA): TGCGCCAGCAGCCCTCTAGCGGGAACCTACGAGCAGTACTTC. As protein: CASSPLAGTYEQYF.